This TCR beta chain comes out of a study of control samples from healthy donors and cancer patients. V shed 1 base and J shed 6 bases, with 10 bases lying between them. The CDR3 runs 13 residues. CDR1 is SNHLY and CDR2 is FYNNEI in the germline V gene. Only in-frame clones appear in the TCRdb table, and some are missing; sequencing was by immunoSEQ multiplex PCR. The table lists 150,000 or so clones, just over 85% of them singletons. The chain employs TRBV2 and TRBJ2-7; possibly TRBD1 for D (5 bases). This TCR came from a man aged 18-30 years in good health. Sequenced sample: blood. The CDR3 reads CASSEVRVGEQYF. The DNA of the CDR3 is TGTGCCAGCAGTGAAGTCAGGGTCGGCGAGCAGTACTTC.